This T cell receptor beta chain was identified in a study of sequential checkpoint blockade in melanoma. Study as a whole: After both sequences, patients received maintenance nivolumab.

TCRdb keeps only in-frame clones here, not all; method: immunoSEQ multiplex PCR. This table holds more than 9,500 clones, around 73% found once. Treatment of the sample: randomized to nivolumab then ipilimumab (arm A) or the reverse (arm B). Patients had received no earlier DNA-damaging chemotherapy. Live CD3+CD8+ CD19− CD56− cells were sorted from PBMCs. This clone was counted between two and nine times. Germline assignment: CDR1 LNHNV and CDR2 YYDKDF (reference sequence). The CDR3 is 15 residues long. J gave up 6 bases and V 3 bases, and 2 bases lay outside the gene matches. The chain joins TRBV15 to TRBJ1-6; the match to TRBD1 covers 10 bases. The sequence was collected from a human donor with melanoma. Sequenced here: CD8+ T cells sorted from blood (inferred from file names), sampled from a patient given nivolumab and ipilimumab in sequence. DNA for the CDR3: TGTGCCACCAGCAGCGGGACAGGGGTTAATTCACCCCTCCACTTT. Its translation is CATSSGTGVNSPLHF.